This TCR beta chain was recovered during a study of early T cells in non-severe SARS-CoV-2 infection. In its sample, this clonotype was seen many times. Attachment of unique molecular identifiers to individual cDNA molecules was performed. From the 5' RACE reads, TCRdb called clonotypes with MiXCR, one entry per CDR3 protein. The sample has roughly 48,000 distinct CDR3 sequences, about 5.6% seen once. The TCR comes from an adult who was a healthcare worker with PCR-confirmed SARS-CoV-2 infection or an uninfected control (not recorded which). The sample comprised whole blood.

In DNA, the CDR3 is TGTGCCAGCAGCAGTAGTCGTGACACCTTGCCCTACGAGCAGTACTTC. The encoded protein is CASSSSRDTLPYEQYF. The chain couples TRBV2 to TRBJ2-7; D is ambiguous. The length of the CDR3 is 16 residues. CDR1 is SNHLY and CDR2 is FYNNEI in the germline V gene. The germline V and J ends were trimmed by 6 bases and 2 bases, with 20 bases remaining between them.